This T cell receptor beta chain was observed in a study of blood T cell repertoires in COVID-19. Across the study: Nucleic acid was either cDNA or gDNA, and it came from T cells, B-cell-depleted T cells, or PBMCs.

As handled by the study authors: By means of reference gene primer amplification, nucleated cell counts were estimated. The assay was immunoSEQ multiplex PCR, and TCRdb's table has in-frame clones only and misses some. Clone size and V and J calls were adopted from that table, with D and trimming inferred from the DNA. This table holds around 250,000 clones, about 90% found once. In Seattle, patients joined the study during active infection and were tracked longitudinally. The specimen was peripheral blood. The sequence was obtained from a woman aged 60-70 years with COVID-19, enrolled during active disease.

The CDR3 nucleotides read TGCGCCAGCAGCCAAGAGGGGGGGAACACCGGGGAGCTGTTTTTT. Translated, it gives CASSQEGGNTGELFF. This chain connects TRBV4-3 to TRBJ2-2; tentative D call: TRBD2 (6 bases). Germline CDR1 reads LGHNA; CDR2 reads YSLEER. This CDR3 contains 15 residues. Trimming took 0 bases from V and 1 from J, leaving 6 bases between them.